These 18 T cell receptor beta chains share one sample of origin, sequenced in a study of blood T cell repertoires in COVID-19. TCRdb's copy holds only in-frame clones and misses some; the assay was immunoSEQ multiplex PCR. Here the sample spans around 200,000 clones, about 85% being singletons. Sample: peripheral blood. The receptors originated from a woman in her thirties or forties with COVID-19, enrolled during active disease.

This chain's CDR3 is CSVELFVTEAFF. CDR3 DNA sequence: TGCAGCGTTGAGTTATTTGTTACTGAAGCTTTCTTT. The gene calls are TRBV29-1 and TRBJ1-1; D gene uncertain. This CDR3 is 12 amino acids long. Per the germline V gene, CDR1 is SQVTM and CDR2 is ANQGSEA. V lost 3 bases and J 5 bases, leaving 10 bases between the germline ends.

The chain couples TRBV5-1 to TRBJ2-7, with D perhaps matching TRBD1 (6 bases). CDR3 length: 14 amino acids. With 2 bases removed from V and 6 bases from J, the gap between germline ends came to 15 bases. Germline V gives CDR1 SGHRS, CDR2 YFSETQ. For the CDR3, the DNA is TGCGCCAGCAGCTTTGGTCAGGGGCAGGGCGAGCAGTACTTC. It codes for CASSFGQGQGEQYF. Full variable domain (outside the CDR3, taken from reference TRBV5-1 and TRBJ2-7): KAGVTQTPRYLIKTRGQQVTLSCSPISGHRSVSWYQQTPGQGLQFLFEYFSETQRNKGNFPGRFSGRQFSNSRSEMNVSTLELGDSALYLCASSFGQGQGEQYFGPGTRLTVT.

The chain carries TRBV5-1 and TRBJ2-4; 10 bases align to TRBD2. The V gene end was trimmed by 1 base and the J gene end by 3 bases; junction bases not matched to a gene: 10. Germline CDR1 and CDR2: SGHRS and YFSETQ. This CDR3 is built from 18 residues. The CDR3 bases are TGCGCCAGCAGCTTGTTGCCTAGCGGGAGCATCGACAAAAACATTCAGTACTTC. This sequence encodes CASSLLPSGSIDKNIQYF.

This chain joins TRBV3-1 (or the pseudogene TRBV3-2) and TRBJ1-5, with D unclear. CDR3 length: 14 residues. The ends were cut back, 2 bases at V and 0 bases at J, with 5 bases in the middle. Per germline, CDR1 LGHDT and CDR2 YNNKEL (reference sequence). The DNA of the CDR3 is TGTGCCAGCAGCCAATCAGGTAGCAATCAGCCCCAGCATTTT. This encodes CASSQSGSNQPQHF.

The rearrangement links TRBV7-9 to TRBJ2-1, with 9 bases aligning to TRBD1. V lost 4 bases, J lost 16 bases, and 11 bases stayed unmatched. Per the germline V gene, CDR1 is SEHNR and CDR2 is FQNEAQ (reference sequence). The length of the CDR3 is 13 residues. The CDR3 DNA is TGTGCCAGCAGCTCAACCGACAGGGGGAGGTTATTCTTC. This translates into CASSSTDRGRLFF.

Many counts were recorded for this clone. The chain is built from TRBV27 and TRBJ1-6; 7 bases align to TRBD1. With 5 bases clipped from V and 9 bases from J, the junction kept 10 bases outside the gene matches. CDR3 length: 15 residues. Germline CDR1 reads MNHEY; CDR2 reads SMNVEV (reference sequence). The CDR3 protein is CASSLRRQGSSPLHF. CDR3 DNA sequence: TGTGCCAGCAGTCTCCGAAGACAGGGTAGTTCACCCCTCCACTTT.

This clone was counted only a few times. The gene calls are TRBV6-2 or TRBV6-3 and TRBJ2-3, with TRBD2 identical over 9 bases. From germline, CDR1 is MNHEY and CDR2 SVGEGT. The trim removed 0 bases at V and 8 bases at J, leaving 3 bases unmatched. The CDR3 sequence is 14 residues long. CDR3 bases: TGTGCCAGCAGTTACTCGGGACTAGCCAGTACGCAGTATTTT. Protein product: CASSYSGLASTQYF.

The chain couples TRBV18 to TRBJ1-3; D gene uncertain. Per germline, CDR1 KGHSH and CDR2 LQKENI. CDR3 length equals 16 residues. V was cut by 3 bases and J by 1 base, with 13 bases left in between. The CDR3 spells CASSPTSDQSGNTIYF. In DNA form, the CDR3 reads TGTGCCAGCTCACCGACATCGGATCAATCTGGAAACACCATATATTTT.

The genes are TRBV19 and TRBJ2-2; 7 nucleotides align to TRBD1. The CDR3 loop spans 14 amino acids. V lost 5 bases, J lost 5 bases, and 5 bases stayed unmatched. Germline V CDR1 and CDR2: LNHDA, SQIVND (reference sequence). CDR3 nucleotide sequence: TGTGCCAGTAGTGACCACAGGGGTACCGGGGAGCTGTTTTTT. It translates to CASSDHRGTGELFF. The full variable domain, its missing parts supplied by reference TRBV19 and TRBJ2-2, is DGGITQSPKYLFRKEGQNVTLSCEQNLNHDAMYWYRQDPGQGLRLIYYSQIVNDFQKGDIAEGYSVSREKKESFPLTVTSAQKNPTAFYLCASSDHRGTGELFFGEGSRLTVL.

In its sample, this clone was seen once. CDR3 amino acids: CASSLGSGSSYNEQFF. The CDR3, as DNA: TGTGCCAGCAGCTTAGGTAGCGGGAGCTCCTACAATGAGCAGTTCTTC. The chain employs TRBV7-2 and TRBJ2-1, with 9 positions matching TRBD2. The V gene end was trimmed by 1 base and the J gene end by 0 bases; junction bases not matched to a gene: 1. Germline V CDR1 and CDR2: SGHTA, FQGNSA. The CDR3 spans 16 residues.

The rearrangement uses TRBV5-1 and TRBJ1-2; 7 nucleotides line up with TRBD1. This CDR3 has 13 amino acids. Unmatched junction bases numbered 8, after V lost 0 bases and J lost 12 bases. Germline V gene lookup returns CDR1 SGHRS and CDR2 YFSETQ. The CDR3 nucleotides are TGCGCCAGCAGCTTGGCCCCACAGGGGTGGGACACCTTC. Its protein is CASSLAPQGWDTF.

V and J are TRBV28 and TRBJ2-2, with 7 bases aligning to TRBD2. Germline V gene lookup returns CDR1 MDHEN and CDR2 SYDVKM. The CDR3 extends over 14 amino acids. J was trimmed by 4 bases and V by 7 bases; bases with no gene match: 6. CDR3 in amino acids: CASIGTIVTGELFF. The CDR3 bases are TGTGCCAGCATAGGGACTATCGTCACCGGGGAGCTGTTTTTT.

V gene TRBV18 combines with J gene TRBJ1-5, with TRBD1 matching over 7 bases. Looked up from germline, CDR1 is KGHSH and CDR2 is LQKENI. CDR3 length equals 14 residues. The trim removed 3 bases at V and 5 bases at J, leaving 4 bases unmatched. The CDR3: CASSPSTGDQPQHF. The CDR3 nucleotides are TGTGCCAGCTCACCCTCAACAGGGGATCAGCCCCAGCATTTT.

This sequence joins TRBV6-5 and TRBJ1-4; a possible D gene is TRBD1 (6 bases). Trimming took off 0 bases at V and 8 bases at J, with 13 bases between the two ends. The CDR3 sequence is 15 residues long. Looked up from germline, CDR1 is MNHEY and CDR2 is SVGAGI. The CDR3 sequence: CASSYSNSGEEKLFF. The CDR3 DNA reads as TGTGCCAGCAGTTACTCGAATTCAGGGGAGGAAAAACTGTTTTTT.

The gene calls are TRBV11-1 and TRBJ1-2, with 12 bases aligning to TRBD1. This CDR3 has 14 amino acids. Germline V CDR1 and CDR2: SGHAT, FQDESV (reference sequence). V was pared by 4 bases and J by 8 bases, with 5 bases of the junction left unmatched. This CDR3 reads CASSSGQGARGYTF. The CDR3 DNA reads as TGTGCCAGCAGCTCGGGACAGGGGGCACGGGGCTACACCTTC.

CDR3 loop: CASSVSGRDSEKLFF. The CDR3 region has the DNA TGTGCCAGCAGCGTATCCGGCCGGGACAGTGAAAAACTGTTTTTT. This chain uses TRBV9 with TRBJ1-4, with TRBD1 identical over 7 bases. Looked up from germline, CDR1 is SGDLS and CDR2 is YYNGEE. The junction had 7 bases not matched to a gene; V was cut back by 1 base and J by 7 bases. CDR3 length: 15 amino acids.

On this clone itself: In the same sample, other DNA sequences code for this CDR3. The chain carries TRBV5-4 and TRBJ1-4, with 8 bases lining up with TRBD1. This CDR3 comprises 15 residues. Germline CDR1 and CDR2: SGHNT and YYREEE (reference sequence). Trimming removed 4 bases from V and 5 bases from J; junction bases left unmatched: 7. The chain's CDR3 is CASSVGQGGNEKLFF. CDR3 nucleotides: TGTGCCAGCAGCGTCGGACAGGGTGGGAATGAAAAACTGTTTTTT. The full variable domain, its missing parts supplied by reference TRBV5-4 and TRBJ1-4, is ETGVTQSPTHLIKTRGQQVTLRCSSQSGHNTVSWYQQALGQGPQFIFQYYREEENGRGNFPPRFSGLQFPNYSSELNVNALELDDSALYLCASSVGQGGNEKLFFGSGTQLSVL.

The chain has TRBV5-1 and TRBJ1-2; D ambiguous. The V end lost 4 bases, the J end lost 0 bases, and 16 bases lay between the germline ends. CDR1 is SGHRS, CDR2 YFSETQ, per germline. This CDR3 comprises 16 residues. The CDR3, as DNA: TGCGCCAGCAGCCGCACAGACACCCAAGCTAACTATGGCTACACCTTC. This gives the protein CASSRTDTQANYGYTF.